This T cell receptor (beta chain) is from a study of T cell responses to AZD1222 COVID-19 vaccine. Overall study results and limits: Donors skewed white British and female; clonal diversity was possibly underestimated. Along spike, vaccine-associated CD4 TCRs were found throughout, with dominance at 160-218 and 743-854.

Here immunoSEQ multiplex PCR was the method, and the copy in TCRdb shows in-frame clones only, minus some. Of 110,000 to 150,000 clones detected, less than 95% appear once; the ten largest clones hold about 3.5%. Note on this clone: Its target is unknown.

The ends lost 4 bases at V and 3 bases at J; junction bases unmatched: 4. Germline values: CDR1 GTSNPN, CDR2 SVGIG (reference sequence). The CDR3 has 15 residues. The TCR comes from an adult in good health. The gene calls are TRBV30 and TRBJ2-1; 12 bases fit TRBD2. The sample was peripheral blood, taken on day 0 of AZD1222 vaccination. CDR3 DNA: TGTGCCTGGATGAGGGGACTAGCGGGCTACAATGAGCAGTTCTTC. Protein sequence: CAWMRGLAGYNEQFF.